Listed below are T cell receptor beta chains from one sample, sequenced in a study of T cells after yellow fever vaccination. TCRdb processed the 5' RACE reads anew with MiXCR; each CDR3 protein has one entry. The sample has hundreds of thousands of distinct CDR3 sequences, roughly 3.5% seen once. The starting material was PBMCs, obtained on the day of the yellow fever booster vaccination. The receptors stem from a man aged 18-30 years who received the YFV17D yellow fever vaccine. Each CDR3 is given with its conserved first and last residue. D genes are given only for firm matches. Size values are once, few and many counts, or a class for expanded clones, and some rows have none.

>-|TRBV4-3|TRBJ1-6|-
CASSQGLRQHSYNSPLHF
TGCGCCAGCAGCCAAGGACTTAGACAGCACTCCTATAATTCACCCCTCCACTTT
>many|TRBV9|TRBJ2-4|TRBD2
CASSVENGGAKNIQYF
TGTGCCAGCAGCGTGGAAAACGGGGGGGCCAAAAACATTCAGTACTTC
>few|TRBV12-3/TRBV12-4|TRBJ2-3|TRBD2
CASSTPREGGDIRTQYF
TGTGCCAGCAGTACCCCCCGAGAGGGAGGGGATATTCGAACGCAGTATTTT
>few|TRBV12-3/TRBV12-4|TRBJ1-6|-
CASSLRGNSPLHF
TGTGCCAGCAGTTTGAGGGGTAATTCACCCCTCCACTTT
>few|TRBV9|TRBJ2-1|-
CASSNQGPPYEQFF
TGTGCCAGCAGCAATCAGGGACCCCCCTATGAGCAGTTCTTC
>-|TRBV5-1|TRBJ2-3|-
CASQRQTLLTDTQYF
TGCGCCAGCCAACGACAGACCCTGTTAACAGATACGCAGTATTTT
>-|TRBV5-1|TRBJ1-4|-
CASSLTPTNEKLFF
TGCGCCAGCAGTTTGACACCTACTAATGAAAAACTGTTTTTT
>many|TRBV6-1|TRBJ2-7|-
CASSAGLQAGTWEQYF
TGTGCCAGCAGTGCCGGGTTGCAAGCAGGGACGTGGGAGCAGTACTTC
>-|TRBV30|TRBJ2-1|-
CAWSPSLSGEQFF
TGTGCCTGGAGCCCCTCCTTGTCGGGTGAGCAGTTCTTC
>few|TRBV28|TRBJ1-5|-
CASSLSSPGEGNQPQHF
TGTGCCAGCAGTTTATCTTCCCCAGGGGAGGGCAATCAGCCCCAGCATTTT
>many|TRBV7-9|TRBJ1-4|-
CASIPRGRGNEKLFF
TGTGCCAGCATACCCAGGGGACGGGGTAATGAAAAACTGTTTTTT
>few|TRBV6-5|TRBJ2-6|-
CASSSDLSGANVLTF
TGTGCCAGCAGTTCCGACCTATCTGGGGCCAACGTCCTGACTTTC
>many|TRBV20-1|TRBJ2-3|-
CSAREGRGPAAKGDTQYF
TGCAGTGCTAGAGAGGGGCGGGGGCCAGCTGCAAAGGGAGATACGCAGTATTTT
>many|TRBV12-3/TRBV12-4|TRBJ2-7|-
CASCVWGRGAYEQYF
TGTGCCAGCTGTGTTTGGGGTCGGGGGGCTTACGAGCAGTACTTC
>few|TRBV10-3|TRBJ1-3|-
CAIWVGGGNTIYF
TGTGCCATCTGGGTAGGGGGAGGAAACACCATATATTTT
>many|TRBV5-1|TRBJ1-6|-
CASSLAGLAGFQSPLHF
TGCGCCAGCAGCTTGGCCGGATTAGCGGGTTTTCAATCACCCCTCCACTTT
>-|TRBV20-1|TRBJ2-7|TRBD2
CSARDVASGGYEQYF
TGCAGTGCTAGAGATGTGGCTAGCGGGGGCTACGAGCAGTACTTC
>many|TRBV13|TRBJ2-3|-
CASGTFAGDTQYF
TGTGCCAGCGGGACTTTCGCCGGAGATACGCAGTATTTT
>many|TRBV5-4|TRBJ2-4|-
CASSLVKRGKNIQYF
TGTGCCAGCAGCTTGGTTAAGAGGGGCAAAAACATTCAGTACTTC
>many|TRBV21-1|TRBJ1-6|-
CASSQRTAGLGSYNSPLHF
TGTGCCAGCAGCCAGAGGACAGCTGGGCTGGGCTCCTATAATTCACCCCTCCACTTT
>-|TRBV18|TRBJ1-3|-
CASSPLVGLPSGTIYF
TGTGCCAGCTCACCGTTAGTCGGGCTCCCGTCCGGCACCATATATTTT
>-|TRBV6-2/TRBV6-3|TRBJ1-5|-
CASAEQGGYQPQHF
TGTGCCAGCGCGGAACAGGGAGGGTATCAGCCCCAGCATTTT
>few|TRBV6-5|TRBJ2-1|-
CASSYSNGNYNEQFF
TGTGCCAGCAGTTACTCGAATGGCAATTACAATGAGCAGTTCTTC
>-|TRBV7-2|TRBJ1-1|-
CASTMFGIEAFF
TGTGCCAGCACCATGTTTGGGATTGAGGCTTTCTTT
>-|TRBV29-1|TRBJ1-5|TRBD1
CSAGTENQPQHF
TGCAGCGCAGGGACAGAGAATCAGCCCCAGCATTTT
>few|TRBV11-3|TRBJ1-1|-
CASSLWSMNTEAFF
TGTGCCAGCAGCTTGTGGAGCATGAACACTGAAGCTTTCTTT
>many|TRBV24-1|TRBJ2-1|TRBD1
CATSEWDSRQFF
TGTGCCACCAGTGAGTGGGACAGTCGGCAGTTCTTC
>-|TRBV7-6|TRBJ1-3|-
CASSLTGNGNTIYF
TGTGCCAGCAGCCTTACAGGGAACGGAAACACCATATATTTT
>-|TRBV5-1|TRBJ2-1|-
CASSLLSGRINEQFF
TGCGCCAGCAGCTTGTTAAGTGGCCGAATCAATGAGCAGTTCTTC
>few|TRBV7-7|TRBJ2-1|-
CASSLARDNEQFF
TGTGCTAGCAGCTTAGCCAGGGACAATGAGCAGTTCTTC
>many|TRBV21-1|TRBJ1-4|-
CASSKRESGGRGKLFF
TGTGCCAGCAGCAAAAGGGAATCAGGGGGCAGGGGAAAACTGTTTTTT
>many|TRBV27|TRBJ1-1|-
CASSFGGTDGAFF
TGTGCCAGCAGTTTTGGCGGAACAGATGGGGCTTTCTTT
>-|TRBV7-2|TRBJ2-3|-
CASSLGRVGADTQYF
TGTGCCAGCAGCTTGGGCAGGGTAGGTGCAGATACGCAGTATTTT
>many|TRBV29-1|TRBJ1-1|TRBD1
CSVETGEYYTEAFF
TGCAGCGTAGAGACAGGGGAGTATTACACTGAAGCTTTCTTT
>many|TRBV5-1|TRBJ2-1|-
CASSPRGGSWSYNEQFF
TGCGCCAGCAGCCCCCGTGGGGGTTCGTGGTCCTACAATGAGCAGTTCTTC
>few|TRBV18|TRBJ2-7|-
CASSPAGSHEQYF
TGTGCCAGCTCACCCGCGGGCAGCCACGAGCAGTACTTC
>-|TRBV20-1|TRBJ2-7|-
CSARPSQGYGASVYF
TGCAGTGCTAGACCCTCCCAGGGGTACGGCGCCTCGGTGTACTTC
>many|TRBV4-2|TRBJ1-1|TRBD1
CASRPRTGLNTEAFF
TGTGCCAGCAGACCCCGGACAGGATTGAACACTGAAGCTTTCTTT
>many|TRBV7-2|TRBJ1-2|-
CASSLGPGNGYTF
TGTGCCAGCAGCTTAGGGCCAGGGAATGGCTACACCTTC